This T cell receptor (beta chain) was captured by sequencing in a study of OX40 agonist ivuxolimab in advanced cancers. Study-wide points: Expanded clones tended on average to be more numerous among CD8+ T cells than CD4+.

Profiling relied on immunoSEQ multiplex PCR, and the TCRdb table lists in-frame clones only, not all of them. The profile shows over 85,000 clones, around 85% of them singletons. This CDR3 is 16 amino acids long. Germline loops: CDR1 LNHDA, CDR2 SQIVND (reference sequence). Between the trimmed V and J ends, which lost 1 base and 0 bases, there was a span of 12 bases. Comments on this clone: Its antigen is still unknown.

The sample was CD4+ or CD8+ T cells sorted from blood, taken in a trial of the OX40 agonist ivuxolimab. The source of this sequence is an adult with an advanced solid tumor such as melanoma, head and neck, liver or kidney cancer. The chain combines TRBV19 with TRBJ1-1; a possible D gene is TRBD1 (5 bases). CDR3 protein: CASSIGAGAVNTEAFF. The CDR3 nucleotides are TGTGCCAGTAGTATAGGGGCCGGGGCGGTGAACACTGAAGCTTTCTTT. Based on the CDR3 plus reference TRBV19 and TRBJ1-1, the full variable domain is DGGITQSPKYLFRKEGQNVTLSCEQNLNHDAMYWYRQDPGQGLRLIYYSQIVNDFQKGDIAEGYSVSREKKESFPLTVTSAQKNPTAFYLCASSIGAGAVNTEAFFGQGTRLTVV.